The present entry profiles one T cell receptor (beta chain) with its context. What this receptor recognizes is not known. No clone much larger than this one lies a single base away; base qualities are absent. Trimming takes 6 bases off V and 6 bases off J; junction bases not matched to a gene: 12. Taken from the germline V gene, the CDR1 and CDR2 loops are KGHDR and SFDVKD. The CDR3 numbers 16 residues from cysteine through phenylalanine. The entry retains the CDR3 DNA only, 48 bases that are in frame from base 1. The data originate from a study of blood T cell repertoires in COVID-19 (TCRdb year 2020). Regarding the research as a whole: The collaborator samples originated in the United States, Italy and Spain and spanned the acute and convalescent phases of COVID-19. Samples came from the ongoing ImmuneRACE study (first 160 participants) plus 1,254 subjects from 6 global collaborators. Sample metadata almost always included a de-identified subject ID, COVID-19 status, age in years and sex. The repertoires were released in a freely available public database intended as a resource for research on the immune response to SARS-CoV-2. Where HLA class I and class II types were available, the types were taken from metadata supplied by the sample provider, not from assay-based typing. The prospective study material was composed of cDNA or gDNA derived from T cells, B-cell-depleted T cells, or PBMCs. Subjects who had been exposed to COVID-19, were actively infected with it, or had recovered from it provided the deeply sampled blood TCRbeta repertoires that made up the dataset. Points the paper makes about the study in general: The amount of clinical and demographic metadata varied by source and participant and was provided uncurated.

At one collaborating source in Seattle, patients were enrolled during active infection and were followed longitudinally through the course of disease. The collaborating institutions used their own protocols to collect whole blood in K2EDTA tubes. Collaborator samples were shipped for TCRbeta analysis as frozen whole blood, isolated PBMCs, or DNA extracted from either sample type. TCRbeta CDR3 regions were amplified from genomic DNA using the immunoSEQ Assay, a bias-controlled multiplex PCR. Per the source publication's procedure: The number of nucleated cells in each sample was estimated by amplification of reference gene primers within the assay. To quantify the absolute abundance of each unique TCRbeta CDR3 rearrangement, sequence reads were collapsed and filtered. Productive Simpson clonality was computed per sample as the square root of Simpson's diversity index over productive rearrangements. The source is immuneACCESS, and TCRdb retained only in-frame sequences with V and J called. Part of the clones is not carried over; for the studies checked, unresolved V genes explain less than half of this, and the remainder is unexplained. Clone size and the V and J calls come from that table; the DNA yielded D and trimming. For this sample the table gives over 250,000 clones, of which 90% were detected only once. The ten largest clones take up over 5% of the sample.

The sequence was obtained from a woman aged 45-59 years with COVID-19, enrolled during active disease. Sequenced sample: peripheral blood. This chain joins TRBV24-1 to TRBJ1-5, and 8 junction bases match TRBD1. The CDR3 region has the sequence CATSPLSGTGLQPQHF. The DNA sequence reads TGTGCCACCAGTCCCCTTTCCGGGACAGGCCTTCAGCCCCAGCATTTT.